The TCR beta chain under discussion was sequenced for a study of identical twins. Comments on this clonotype: The germline gene is not matched at one end of the junction; a read error may be the cause.

One entry per CDR3 protein results from TCRdb running MiXCR on the 5' RACE reads. This sample carries 1.5 million or so distinct CDR3 sequences, under 35% of them seen once, and the ten largest clones take about 0.27%. The clonotype originates from a newborn girl in good health. Material: cord blood.

The CDR3 reads CSARQGASNQPRHF. CDR3 in DNA: TGCAGTGCTAGACAGGGGGCTAGCAATCAGCCCCGGCATTTT. This rearrangement joins TRBV20-1 to TRBJ1-5, with TRBD1 matching 8 bases. CDR1 is DFQATT and CDR2 is SNEGSKA in the germline V gene (reference sequence). This CDR3 spans 14 amino acids.